The present T cell receptor beta chain was sequenced within a study of regulatory T cells in long-lasting Graves disease. Noted time point: persistent/refractory GD, antithyroid drugs over 5 years with positive TRAb. Scientists built the TCR library using RNA that was extracted from PBMCs. Germline V CDR1 and CDR2: KGHSH, LQKENI. The CDR3 sequence is 16 residues long. V lost 3 bases, J lost 5 bases, and 16 bases lay in between. Only a few counts were recorded for this clonotype. The authors built TCR beta libraries using iRepertoire HTBI primers and Arm-PCR of CDR3 regions. MiXCR, applied by TCRdb to the multiplex PCR reads, yields one record per CDR3 protein. The table lists 350,000 to 500,000 distinct CDR3 sequences, 21% of them singletons.

The input for sequencing was peripheral blood mononuclear cells (PBMCs), taken when the disease was refractory, from a patient treated with antithyroid drugs. This receptor was obtained from a female donor with Graves disease. The chain combines TRBV18 with TRBJ1-4; D perhaps matches TRBD1 (5 bases). CDR3 sequence reads: CASSPDLRDSNEKLFF. The CDR3 DNA sequence: TGTGCCAGCTCACCTGATTTGCGGGACTCAAATGAAAAACTGTTTTTT.